These T cell receptor beta chains were read from a single sample in a study of OX40 agonist ivuxolimab in advanced cancers. Method: immunoSEQ multiplex PCR; TCRdb's copy keeps in-frame clones and lacks some. This sample has 55,000 to 70,000 clones, with 86% found just once. The starting material was CD4+ or CD8+ T cells sorted from blood, obtained in a trial of the OX40 agonist ivuxolimab. These receptors were obtained from an adult with an advanced solid tumor such as melanoma, head and neck, liver or kidney cancer. Each CDR3 is given with its conserved first and last residue. The order of the fields is V gene, CDR3 protein.

V gene: TRBV6-5; CDR3 protein: CASTPGPRSYEQYF
V gene: TRBV7-3; CDR3 protein: CASSPSGTNYGYTF
V gene: TRBV7-3; CDR3 protein: CASSLDPTSPLHF
V gene: TRBV11-3; CDR3 protein: CASSLWDKDTDTQYF
V gene: TRBV11-3; CDR3 protein: CASSIQGGPYGYTF
V gene: TRBV5-1; CDR3 protein: CASNDGGGRAGELFF
V gene: TRBV6-6; CDR3 protein: CASRRASMNTEAFF
V gene: TRBV4-2; CDR3 protein: CASSQEGGGTSEETQYF
V gene: TRBV5-6; CDR3 protein: CASSDRDYNSPLHF
V gene: TRBV6-6; CDR3 protein: CASRDIGQGGGETQYF
V gene: TRBV7-2; CDR3 protein: CASSFTGISGNTIYF
V gene: TRBV4-1; CDR3 protein: CASSQIIPGPILRATNEKLFF
V gene: TRBV7-9; CDR3 protein: CASSFSGRQWGNTIYF
V gene: TRBV4-2; CDR3 protein: CASSLVGGNTEAFF
V gene: TRBV6-6; CDR3 protein: CASSYSGGSMNTEAFF
V gene: TRBV9; CDR3 protein: CASSVDWRGNEQFF
V gene: TRBV6-1; CDR3 protein: CASSDAYSNQPQHF
V gene: TRBV7-9; CDR3 protein: CASTLQGDYGYTF
V gene: TRBV5-1; CDR3 protein: CASSLQQGTNYGYTF
V gene: TRBV18; CDR3 protein: CASSPSRDSYEQYF
V gene: TRBV14; CDR3 protein: CASSQGAARTGTQYF
V gene: TRBV7-6; CDR3 protein: CASSPRSGTLNQPQHF
V gene: TRBV5-1; CDR3 protein: CASWLGQDTDTQYF
V gene: TRBV27; CDR3 protein: CASSSNSLTEAFF
V gene: TRBV6-1; CDR3 protein: CASSTEENYGYTF
V gene: TRBV21-1; CDR3 protein: CASNPKGPDTQYF
V gene: TRBV7-3; CDR3 protein: CASSLRLGTGSIPFF
V gene: TRBV29-1; CDR3 protein: CSVGKETYEQYF
V gene: TRBV6-6; CDR3 protein: CASSYPRGLGTGELFF
V gene: TRBV7-3; CDR3 protein: CASSPDRSGELFF
V gene: TRBV6-5; CDR3 protein: CASNPTWSSNQPQHF
V gene: TRBV10-2; CDR3 protein: CATRRGLGPYEQYF
V gene: TRBV4-1; CDR3 protein: CASSQGWGVNTEAFF
V gene: TRBV9; CDR3 protein: CASSVEGVGAYEQYF
V gene: TRBV7-6; CDR3 protein: CASSLDRGDGETQYF
V gene: TRBV19; CDR3 protein: CASRVGQDTGELFF
V gene: TRBV19; CDR3 protein: CASTGGAIPNTEAFF
V gene: TRBV27; CDR3 protein: CASSFLSSDSRGKLFF
V gene: TRBV7-7; CDR3 protein: CASSRTVNTEAFF
V gene: TRBV28; CDR3 protein: CASSPAGTGALSPLHF
V gene: TRBV5-1; CDR3 protein: CASRNLAGATDTQYF
V gene: TRBV12-5; CDR3 protein: CASATRAFLQFYEQYF
V gene: TRBV5-1; CDR3 protein: CASSLGPQGANTGELFF
V gene: TRBV29-1; CDR3 protein: CSVGSSSGLYNEQFF
V gene: TRBV4-2; CDR3 protein: CASSQGGGSTDTQYF
V gene: TRBV5-1; CDR3 protein: CASSLGPQGARTEAFF